These 21 T cell receptor beta chains were all obtained from the same sample, sequenced in a study of T cells after yellow fever vaccination. In TCRdb, the 5' RACE reads were re-called with MiXCR into one record per CDR3 protein. Counted here are roughly 310,000 distinct CDR3 sequences, 8.5% to 10% occurring once; the ten biggest clones make up 18%. Specimen: PBMCs, collected on the day of the first yellow fever vaccination. These receptors came from a man aged 18 to 30 who received the YFV17D yellow fever vaccine.

The J gene is TRBJ1-3, the V gene TRBV7-8, with a tentative D call TRBD1 (6 bases). The CDR3 covers 15 residues. Per the germline V gene, CDR1 is SGHVS and CDR2 is FQNEAQ. V was shortened by 1 base and J by 4 bases, with 11 bases between the two germline ends. CDR3 nucleotide sequence: TGTGCCAGCAGCTTAGTGGGGGGCGCCGGAAACACCATATATTTT. This translates into CASSLVGGAGNTIYF.

This clonotype was counted many times. The chain joins TRBV12-3 or TRBV12-4 to TRBJ2-7, with a tentative D call TRBD1 (5 bases). This CDR3 contains 12 residues. V gave up 4 bases and J gave up 3 bases, with 7 bases separating them. The CDR3 nucleotides are TGTGCCAGCAGTTCAGACAGCTACGAGCAGTACGTC. Its translation is CASSSDSYEQYV.

V gene TRBV4-1 combines with J gene TRBJ2-5, with TRBD1 matching 7 bases. CDR3 length: 15 residues. The germline CDR1 and CDR2 sequences are MGHRA and YSYEKL. V was clipped by 5 bases and J by 1 base; unmatched bases: 7. The CDR3 nucleotides are TGCGCCAGCAGCTGGGACAGCCAGATCCAAGAGACCCAGTACTTC. This sequence encodes CASSWDSQIQETQYF.

This clonotype has just a few counts. The chain carries TRBV9 and TRBJ2-3; D might be TRBD1 (5 bases). The germline CDR1 and CDR2 sequences are SGDLS and YYNGEE. This CDR3 region has 17 residues. With 0 bases removed from V and 5 bases from J, the gap between germline ends came to 19 bases. CDR3: CASSVGMSADTQDTQYF. CDR3 sequence (DNA): TGTGCCAGCAGCGTAGGAATGAGTGCGGACACACAAGATACGCAGTATTTT.

J is TRBJ2-7 and V is TRBV10-3, with 7 positions matching TRBD1. The CDR3 length is 13 residues. Germline V gives CDR1 ENHRY, CDR2 SYGVKD. Trimming took 9 bases from V and 5 from J; bases not matched to a gene: 10. CDR3: CAMRTGTEDEQYV. The CDR3 DNA follows: TGTGCCATGCGTACCGGGACAGAAGACGAGCAGTACGTC.

The gene calls are TRBV20-1 and TRBJ2-1; 11 positions match TRBD2. Germline CDR1 reads DFQATT; CDR2 reads SNEGSKA (reference sequence). This CDR3 is built from 13 residues. CDR3 sequence (DNA): TGCAGCGTTAGCGGGGGGGCGAGGAATGAGCAGTTCTTC. The encoded protein is CSVSGGARNEQFF.

This clonotype was detected only a few times. This chain links TRBV10-3 with TRBJ2-2, with TRBD1 matching 11 bases. Germline trimming cut 6 bases from V and 5 bases from J; bases unmatched to any gene: 5. The CDR3 has 15 residues. The germline V gene has CDR1 ENHRY and CDR2 SYGVKD. The CDR3 nucleotides are TGTGCCATCAGAAGGGACAGGGGGAAAACCGGGGAGCTGTTTTTT. Translating it yields CAIRRDRGKTGELFF.

This clonotype was observed a few times. V usage is TRBV28 and J usage is TRBJ1-1; D remains unclear. Trimming removed 7 bases from V and 5 bases from J, with 8 bases in between. The germline V gene has CDR1 MDHEN and CDR2 SYDVKM. The CDR3 runs 11 residues. In nucleotides, the CDR3 is TGTGCCAGCACGGGGAGGACTGAAGCTTTCTTT. Translating it yields CASTGRTEAFF.

This clonotype was seen many times. The genes are TRBV29-1 and TRBJ1-2, with D possibly being TRBD1 (5 bases). Germline CDR1 and CDR2: SQVTM and ANQGSEA. The length of the CDR3 is 11 residues. V was clipped by 4 bases and J by 3 bases, with 6 bases between them. The CDR3 here is CSVGRDYGYTF. The CDR3, as DNA: TGCAGCGTTGGCAGGGACTATGGCTACACCTTC.

V and J are TRBV10-3 and TRBJ1-1, with a weak D call TRBD1 (6 bases). This CDR3 spans 14 amino acids. The V gene's germline CDR1 is ENHRY and CDR2 SYGVKD. Between the trimmed V and J ends, which lost 10 bases and 2 bases, there was a span of 17 bases. CDR3 sequence: CATGGEGGNTEAFF. The CDR3 DNA sequence: TGTGCCACCGGAGGCGAGGGGGGCAACACTGAAGCTTTCTTT.

This clonotype was seen more than once but under ten times. The chain is built from TRBV12-3 or TRBV12-4 and TRBJ2-1, with 8 bases lining up with TRBD2. The CDR3 loop spans 13 amino acids. With 5 bases clipped from V and 10 bases from J, the junction kept 7 bases outside the gene matches. The CDR3 is CASSQGLAWEQFF. The CDR3 nucleotides read TGTGCCAGCAGTCAAGGACTAGCCTGGGAGCAGTTCTTC.

This clonotype was counted at least ten times. The chain links TRBV9 to TRBJ2-1; no clear D gene. The CDR3 is 15 residues long. Per germline, CDR1 SGDLS and CDR2 YYNGEE. V was trimmed by 2 bases and J by 0 bases, leaving 9 bases between them. CDR3 loop: CASSVGTSSYNEQFF. The CDR3 DNA reads as TGTGCCAGCAGCGTGGGTACGAGCTCCTACAATGAGCAGTTCTTC.

The table lists this clonotype with a few counts. The V gene is TRBV12-3 or TRBV12-4, the J gene TRBJ2-7, with 7 bases that match TRBD1. CDR3 length: 14 amino acids. V shed 6 bases and J 4 bases; nucleotides not matched to a gene: 9. CDR3 residues: CASRSQGTAYEQYF. Here the CDR3 DNA reads TGTGCCAGCAGATCTCAGGGGACAGCATACGAGCAGTACTTC.

The sample holds a few counts of this clonotype. One end of the junction is discordant with germline, which a read error may explain. The V call is TRBV7-7, the J call TRBJ2-5, with 7 bases matching TRBD2. Germline-derived CDR1 and CDR2 are SSHAT and FNYEAQ (reference sequence). The CDR3 is 16 amino acids. The CDR3 reads CASSSLTSDLKETQYF. The CDR3 DNA reads TGTGCTAGCAGCTCACTAACTAGCGATTTAAAAGAGACCCAGTACTTC. The entire variable domain, with the rest obtained from reference TRBV7-7 and TRBJ2-5, is as follows: GAGVSQSPRYKVTKRGQDVTLRCDPISSHATLYWYQQALGQGPEFLTYFNYEAQPDKSGLPSDRFSAERPEGSISTLTIQRTEQRDSAMYRCASSSLTSDLKETQYFGPGTRLLVL.

This clonotype was seen only a few times. The chain has TRBV6-2 or TRBV6-3 and TRBJ2-5, with D tentatively TRBD2 (6 bases). Germline loops: CDR1 MNHEY, CDR2 SVGEGT. The length of the CDR3 is 15 residues. The ends were cut back, 2 bases at V and 5 bases at J, with 15 bases in the middle. The CDR3 is CASSYDSSGVETQYF. CDR3 nucleotide sequence: TGTGCCAGCAGTTACGACAGTAGCGGAGTGGAGACCCAGTACTTC.

This clonotype occurred a few times. The chain couples TRBV7-9 to TRBJ1-4, with a weak D call TRBD1 (6 bases). Trimming took off 7 bases at V and 8 bases at J, with 20 bases between the two ends. Per the germline V gene, CDR1 is SEHNR and CDR2 is FQNEAQ (reference sequence). CDR3 size: 15 residues. The CDR3 DNA follows: TGTGCCAGCACCCCCGTCAGGGGCCGAGACGAAAAACTGTTTTTT. This encodes CASTPVRGRDEKLFF.

Only a few counts were recorded for this clonotype. The chain carries TRBV12-3 or TRBV12-4 and TRBJ2-1; no reliable D call. CDR3 length: 15 residues. The V end lost 8 bases, the J end lost 0 bases, and 14 bases lay between the germline ends. CDR3 DNA sequence: TGTGCCAGCTATCCTGAGCTTAGCTCCTACAATGAGCAGTTCTTC. Translating it yields CASYPELSSYNEQFF.

This clonotype was picked up a small number of times. For the CDR3, the DNA is TGCGCCAGCAGCCAAGATATCTCTAGGGGGAGCTCCTACAATGAGCAGTTCTTC. Translated: CASSQDISRGSSYNEQFF. The chain employs TRBV4-3 and TRBJ2-1, with a possible D match to TRBD1 (6 bases). The CDR3 has 18 amino acids. Germline CDR1 and CDR2: LGHNA and YSLEER. Deletions cut 0 bases from V and 0 bases from J, with 15 bases between.

This clonotype showed up just a few times. J is TRBJ2-3 and V is TRBV2; TRBD1 is a possible D gene (6 bases). CDR1 SNHLY and CDR2 FYNNEI come from the germline V gene. The germline V and J ends were trimmed by 5 bases and 8 bases, with 14 bases remaining between them. CDR3 size: 13 residues. Here the CDR3 reads CASSLPRGSTQYF. As DNA, the CDR3 is TGTGCCAGCAGTCTCCCGAGGGGGAGTACGCAGTATTTT.

This clonotype was counted a few times. The genes are TRBV20-1 and TRBJ1-1; TRBD1 matches 7 bases. The CDR3 has 13 amino acids. Per germline, CDR1 DFQATT and CDR2 SNEGSKA (reference sequence). V trimming: 5 bases; J trimming: 4 bases; junction bases outside the gene matches: 7. CDR3 in amino acids: CSASAPGGTEAFF. CDR3 nucleotides: TGCAGTGCTTCTGCCCCAGGGGGCACTGAAGCTTTCTTT.

This clonotype was found many times. The CDR3 region has the DNA TGCGCCAGCCGAGGAGTCATGAACACTGAAGCTTTCTTT. Residues: CASRGVMNTEAFF. The V gene is TRBV5-1, the J gene TRBJ1-1; D is uncertain. V was clipped by 7 bases and J by 0 bases, with 10 bases between them. CDR3 length equals 13 residues. Germline values: CDR1 SGHRS, CDR2 YFSETQ.